The TCR beta chain described here comes from a study of blood T cell repertoires in COVID-19. For the study at large: COVID-19 samples from acute and convalescent phases originated in the United States, Italy and Spain. T cells, B-cell-depleted T cells, or PBMCs provided the cDNA or gDNA that served as material.

In the authors' methods: Quantification of nucleated cells was approximated via reference gene primer amplification. The method was immunoSEQ multiplex PCR; TCRdb's version includes in-frame clones alone and lacks a portion of them. V and J calls plus clone size are reproduced from that table; the DNA served to infer D and trimming. The table includes around 100,000 clones, more than 65% detected once. The V gene's germline CDR1 is MNHEY and CDR2 SVGEGT. Losses at the gene ends were 2 bases for V and 0 bases for J; bases not matched to a gene: 2. CDR3 length: 16 residues. This chain joins TRBV6-2 or TRBV6-3 and TRBJ2-2; 8 positions agree with TRBD2. The sequence was collected from a man in his 70s with active or convalescent COVID-19. The material sequenced was peripheral blood. CDR3 nucleotide sequence: TGTGCCAGCAGTTACGGGCGGGGGGCGAACACCGGGGAGCTGTTTTTT. Translating gives CASSYGRGANTGELFF.